This is a list of T cell receptor beta chains from one sample in a study of T cells after posttransplantation cyclophosphamide. Produced via immunoSEQ multiplex PCR; TCRdb's table is partial and in-frame only. The counts give under 45,000 clones, none of them seen only once; around 5.9% is held by the top ten. The sample was PBMCs. Receptor source: a man aged 30-40 years in good health and a related stem cell transplant donor. CDR3s include the opening cysteine and the closing phenylalanine or tryptophan. D genes are given only for firm matches. Clone size is shown for a subset of rows, as once, few, many or a class of expanded clone.

len	j_gene	v_gene	d_gene	abundance	CDR3aa	CDR3nt
15	TRBJ1-2	TRBV7-9	TRBD1	many	CASSLTAGGSYGYTF	TGTGCCAGCAGCTTAACGGCAGGGGGGTCCTATGGCTACACCTTC
14	TRBJ2-2	TRBV6-1	TRBD2	.	CASSEARGAGELFF	TGTGCCAGCAGTGAAGCGCGGGGGGCCGGGGAGCTGTTTTTT
16	TRBJ1-2	TRBV4-2	TRBD1	few	CASSQVGGQGNYGYTF	TGTGCCAGCAGCCAAGTAGGGGGACAGGGCAACTATGGCTACACCTTC
14	TRBJ1-4	TRBV19	TRBD1	many	CASRDRGTNEKLFF	TGTGCCAGCCGGGACAGGGGGACTAATGAAAAACTGTTTTTT
13	TRBJ2-7	TRBV5-1	TRBD1	many	CASMVAGGYEQYF	TGCGCCAGCATGGTAGCAGGGGGCTACGAGCAGTACTTC
15	TRBJ2-5	TRBV7-2	.	.	CASSLTWTTQETQYF	TGTGCCAGCAGCTTGACCTGGACAACCCAAGAGACCCAGTACTTC
17	TRBJ1-5	TRBV2	.	many	CASTERVPGLSNQPQHF	TGTGCCAGCACCGAGAGGGTTCCAGGGCTTAGCAATCAGCCCCAGCATTTT
16	TRBJ2-7	TRBV19	TRBD1	many	CASSLTGGGPTYEQYF	TGTGCCAGTAGTCTCACAGGGGGCGGACCTACCTACGAGCAGTACTTC
14	TRBJ1-3	TRBV25-1	TRBD1	many	CASSAGQGFGTIYF	TGTGCCAGCAGTGCTGGACAGGGTTTCGGGACCATATATTTT
11	TRBJ2-7	TRBV27	.	many	CASSSYYEQYF	TGTGCCAGCAGTTCCTACTACGAGCAGTACTTC
15	TRBJ1-2	TRBV15	.	.	CATSRGQGNVGGYTF	TGTGCCACCAGCAGAGGCCAGGGAAATGTCGGTGGCTACACCTTC
14	TRBJ1-1	TRBV19	.	many	CASSTQVSNTEAFF	TGTGCCAGTAGTACCCAGGTTTCGAACACTGAAGCTTTCTTT
16	TRBJ2-5	TRBV12-3/TRBV12-4	.	few	CASSSSGTTYQETQYF	TGTGCCAGCAGCTCCTCCGGGACAACGTACCAAGAGACCCAGTACTTC
15	TRBJ2-1	TRBV5-1	TRBD2	many	CASSGQLAGGNEQFF	TGCGCCAGCAGCGGCCAACTAGCGGGGGGGAACGAGCAGTTCTTC
13	TRBJ2-7	TRBV27	.	.	CASSFRQTYEQYF	TGTGCCAGCAGTTTCCGACAAACCTACGAGCAGTACTTC
13	TRBJ1-1	TRBV6-1	TRBD1	many	CASSAGQGTEAFF	TGTGCCAGCAGTGCGGGACAGGGCACTGAAGCTTTCTTT
14	TRBJ1-3	TRBV6-5	TRBD1	many	CASRLTGQGNTIYF	TGTGCCAGCAGATTGACAGGGCAAGGAAACACCATATATTTT
18	TRBJ2-3	TRBV9	TRBD1	.	CASSVATWTGAITDTQYF	TGTGCCAGCAGCGTAGCTACGTGGACAGGGGCCATCACAGATACGCAGTATTTT
16	TRBJ2-3	TRBV6-6	TRBD2	many	CASSFLAGGNTDTQYF	TGTGCCAGCAGTTTCCTAGCGGGGGGTAACACAGATACGCAGTATTTT
15	TRBJ2-7	TRBV28	TRBD2	many	CASSPLAGGSYEQYF	TGTGCCAGCAGTCCCCTAGCGGGGGGGTCCTACGAGCAGTACTTC
14	TRBJ1-1	TRBV6-2/TRBV6-3	.	many	CASSPIDRNTEAFF	TGTGCCAGCAGTCCCATCGACAGGAACACTGAAGCTTTCTTT
13	TRBJ2-1	TRBV9	.	many	CASSVSRANEQFF	TGTGCCAGCAGCGTCTCGAGGGCTAATGAGCAGTTCTTC
14	TRBJ1-6	TRBV9	.	many	CASSLTGEEAPLHF	TGTGCCAGCAGCCTGACGGGGGAAGAGGCCCCCCTCCACTTT
14	TRBJ2-1	TRBV18	TRBD1	many	CASSPRQGRDEQFF	TGTGCCAGCTCACCAAGACAGGGCCGGGATGAGCAGTTCTTC
16	TRBJ1-1	TRBV5-1	.	many	CASSAHGELMNTEAFF	TGCGCCAGCAGCGCCCACGGGGAGCTCATGAACACTGAAGCTTTCTTT
14	TRBJ1-1	TRBV5-1	TRBD1	many	CASSPDRVNTEAFF	TGCGCCAGCAGCCCGGACAGGGTGAACACTGAAGCTTTCTTT
13	TRBJ2-2	TRBV2	.	many	CASSEFPGGELFF	TGTGCCAGCAGTGAATTCCCGGGGGGGGAGCTGTTTTTT
15	TRBJ2-7	TRBV5-1	.	few	CASSLEPRGSYEQYF	TGCGCCAGCAGCTTGGAGCCTCGCGGTTCCTACGAGCAGTACTTC
15	TRBJ2-2	TRBV7-7	TRBD2	.	CASSLTSGSTGELFF	TGTGCTAGCAGCTTAACTAGCGGGTCCACCGGGGAGCTGTTTTTT
15	TRBJ2-3	TRBV5-1	.	many	CASSLAVLSTDTQYF	TGCGCCAGCAGCTTGGCCGTTCTAAGCACAGATACGCAGTATTTT
17	TRBJ1-1	TRBV5-4	.	many	CASSLVGGSERGTEAFF	TGTGCCAGCAGCTTGGTCGGTGGGTCAGAGCGGGGCACTGAAGCTTTCTTT
15	TRBJ1-2	TRBV9	.	few	CASSVADGHLYGYTF	TGTGCCAGCAGCGTAGCGGACGGACACCTTTATGGCTACACCTTC
16	TRBJ1-3	TRBV25-1	.	many	CASSLHRMHSGNTIYF	TGTGCCAGCAGTCTCCACAGGATGCACTCTGGAAACACCATATATTTT
16	TRBJ2-5	TRBV4-1	TRBD1	many	CASSHLTGQAQETQYF	TGCGCCAGCAGCCATCTGACAGGGCAGGCGCAAGAGACCCAGTACTTC
17	TRBJ2-5	TRBV5-1	TRBD1	few	CASSPGPGFGTEETQYF	TGCGCCAGTTCACCGGGCCCCGGCTTTGGGACAGAAGAGACCCAGTACTTC
15	TRBJ2-3	TRBV5-1	TRBD2	many	CASSSGLAGTDTQYF	TGCGCCAGCAGCTCGGGACTAGCGGGAACAGATACGCAGTATTTT
13	TRBJ2-7	TRBV5-5	TRBD1	many	CASSRQGDYEQYF	TGTGCCAGCAGCCGACAGGGGGACTACGAGCAGTACTTC
16	TRBJ1-5	TRBV7-8	.	many	CASSSVRVNSNQPQHF	TGTGCCAGCAGCTCAGTCAGGGTTAATAGCAATCAGCCCCAGCATTTT
18	TRBJ2-2	TRBV11-2	.	many	CASSSGGTTLENTGELFF	TGTGCCAGCAGCTCTGGCGGGACAACCTTGGAAAACACCGGGGAGCTGTTTTTT
15	TRBJ2-7	TRBV2	.	many	CASRRVRASTYEQYF	TGTGCCAGCCGGCGGGTGAGGGCATCCACCTACGAGCAGTACTTC
15	TRBJ2-5	TRBV7-2	TRBD1	few	CASSLWTGEGETQYF	TGTGCCAGCAGCTTATGGACAGGGGAGGGGGAGACCCAGTACTTC
18	TRBJ2-1	TRBV9	TRBD1	many	CASSASNRRDRGQDEQFF	TGTGCCAGCAGCGCCTCTAACCGGAGGGACAGGGGGCAGGATGAGCAGTTCTTC
17	TRBJ2-1	TRBV5-1	TRBD2	many	CASSPVRRASGAYEQFF	TGCGCCAGCAGCCCGGTACGTAGGGCTAGCGGGGCATATGAGCAGTTCTTC